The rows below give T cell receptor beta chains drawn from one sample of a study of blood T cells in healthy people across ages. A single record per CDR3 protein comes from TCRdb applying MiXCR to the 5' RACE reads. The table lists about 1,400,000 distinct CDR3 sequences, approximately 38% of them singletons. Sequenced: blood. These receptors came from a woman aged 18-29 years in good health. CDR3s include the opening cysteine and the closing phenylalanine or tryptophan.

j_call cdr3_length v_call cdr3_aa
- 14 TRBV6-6 CASRGEGQTYEQYF
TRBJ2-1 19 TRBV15 CATSGAGQGASTSYNEQFF
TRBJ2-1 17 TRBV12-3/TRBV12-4 CASSLARLAGFYNEQFF
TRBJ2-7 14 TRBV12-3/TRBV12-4 CASSFGGPGGEQYF
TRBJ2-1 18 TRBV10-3 CAISETGAQVTSYNEQFF
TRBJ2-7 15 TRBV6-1 CASSVYRDSSYEQYF
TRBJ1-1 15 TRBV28 CASSSGSQGNTEAFF
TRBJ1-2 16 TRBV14 CASSQTGGGLLDGYTF
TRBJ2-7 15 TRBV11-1 CASSLGTGTAYEQYF
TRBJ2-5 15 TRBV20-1 CSAREGLAGQETQYF
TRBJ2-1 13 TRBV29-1 CSVDPSGNNEQFF
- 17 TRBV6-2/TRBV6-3 CASRTLPIAGSNNEQYF
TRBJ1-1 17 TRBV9 CASSLRTGGEGSTEAFF
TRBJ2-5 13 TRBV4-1 CASSQEVSETQYF
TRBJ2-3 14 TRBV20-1 CSARGVEGTDTQYF
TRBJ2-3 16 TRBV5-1 CASSFTGAMVGDTQYF
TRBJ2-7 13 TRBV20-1 CSARTVTFGEQYF
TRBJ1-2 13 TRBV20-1 CSAREEGVDGYTF
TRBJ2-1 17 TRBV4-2 CASSQGAQGGRNNEQFF
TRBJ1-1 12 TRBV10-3 CAISDGGTEAFF
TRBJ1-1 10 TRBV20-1 CKALNTEAFF
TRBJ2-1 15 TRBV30 CAWRGGLPVGNEQFF
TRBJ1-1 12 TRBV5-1 CACGEPGTEAFF
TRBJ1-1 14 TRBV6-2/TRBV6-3 CASSYSMTSLKAFF
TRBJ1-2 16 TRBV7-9 CASSRGTQGVVYGYTF
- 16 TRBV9 CASSQTSGRSYNEQYF
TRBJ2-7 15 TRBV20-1 CSAREGGPNSYEQYF
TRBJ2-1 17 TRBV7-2 CASSLARSSSSYNEQFF
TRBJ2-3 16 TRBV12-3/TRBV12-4 CASSVSGTSRTDTQYF
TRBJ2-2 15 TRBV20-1 CSASPGRAIGGELFF
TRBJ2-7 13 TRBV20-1 CSARGPDSYEQNF
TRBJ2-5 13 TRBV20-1 CSARGQHQETQYF
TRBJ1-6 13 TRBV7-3 CASSVVKNSPLHF
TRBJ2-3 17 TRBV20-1 CSARGVSGEGIRNTQYF
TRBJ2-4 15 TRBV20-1 CSALPRDKAKNVQYF
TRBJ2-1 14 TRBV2 CASSGVSSYNEQFF
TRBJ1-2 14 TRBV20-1 CSAIGGASAYGYTF
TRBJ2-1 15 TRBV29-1 CSPQGRFHQYNEQFF
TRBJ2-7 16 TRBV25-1 CASSEGAGATSYEQYF
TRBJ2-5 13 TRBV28 CASSWDSRETQYF
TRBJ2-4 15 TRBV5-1 CASSLAQGVKNIQYF
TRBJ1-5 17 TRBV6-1 CASSEAMTHPPDQPQHF
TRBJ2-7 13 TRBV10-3 CAISDSGGDEQYF
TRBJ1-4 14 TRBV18 CASSPRQEVEKLFF
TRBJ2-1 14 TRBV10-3 CATKTVSSYNEQFF
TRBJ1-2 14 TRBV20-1 CSARALRNMGGYTF
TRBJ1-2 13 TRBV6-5 CASRQDANYGYTF
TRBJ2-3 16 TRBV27 CASSPPGQPITDTQYF